Below, 22 T cell receptor beta chains from the same sample are listed, as sequenced in a study of siplizumab effects on memory and regulatory T cells. Sequencing used immunoSEQ multiplex PCR; TCRdb keeps in-frame clones, though not all of them. This table holds roughly 100,000 clones, over 90% found once. The sequencing input was non-Treg CD4+ T cells sorted from blood. The receptors here all came from a human donor in good health.

This chain links TRBV5-4 with TRBJ2-3; 8 positions agree with TRBD2. V lost 3 bases, J lost 2 bases, and 8 bases stayed unmatched. This CDR3 region has 16 residues. Germline assignment: CDR1 SGHNT and CDR2 YYREEE (reference sequence). CDR3 bases: TGTGCCAGCAGCTCAAAGCGGGGGTTGGACACAGATACGCAGTATTTT. Protein sequence: CASSSKRGLDTDTQYF.

V gene TRBV2 combines with J gene TRBJ2-2, with TRBD1 matching 9 bases. With 7 bases clipped from V and 1 base from J, the junction kept 4 bases outside the gene matches. CDR1 and CDR2 (germline): SNHLY, FYNNEI. CDR3 length equals 15 residues. Here the CDR3 reads CASTDRGWNTGELFF. The CDR3 DNA follows: TGTGCCAGCACCGACAGGGGGTGGAACACCGGGGAGCTGTTTTTT.

The chain links TRBV7-3 to TRBJ2-2; D is perhaps TRBD1 (5 bases). V lost 2 bases and J 6 bases, leaving 25 bases between the germline ends. The CDR3 runs 19 residues. Germline V gene data show CDR1 as SGHTA and CDR2 as FQGTGA. The CDR3 protein is CASSLEARRVDRRAGELFF. Here the CDR3 DNA reads TGTGCCAGCAGCTTAGAGGCTAGAAGAGTTGACAGAAGGGCCGGGGAGCTGTTTTTT. The whole variable domain, filled in from reference TRBV7-3 and TRBJ2-2, reads GAGVSQTPSNKVTEKGKYVELRCDPISGHTALYWYRQSLGQGPEFLIYFQGTGAADDSGLPNDRFFAVRPEGSVSTLKIQRTERGDSAVYLCASSLEARRVDRRAGELFFGEGSRLTVL.

This chain joins TRBV7-9 and TRBJ1-1; D ambiguous. V was pared by 1 base and J by 5 bases, with 8 bases between. This CDR3 spans 13 amino acids. Germline V lookup: CDR1 SEHNR, CDR2 FQNEAQ (reference sequence). CDR3 sequence reads: CASSLVSETEAFF. Written as DNA, the CDR3 is TGTGCCAGCAGCTTAGTGTCTGAAACTGAAGCTTTCTTT.

V is TRBV10-3 and J is TRBJ2-7; 10 bases are shared with TRBD1. After removal of 2 bases from V and 2 bases from J, the junction contained 3 bases not matched to a gene. The CDR3 has 15 amino acids. Germline V lookup: CDR1 ENHRY, CDR2 SYGVKD. The CDR3 DNA reads as TGTGCCATCAGTGAGAGGACAGGGGGAGCCTACGAGCAGTACTTC. This gives the protein CAISERTGGAYEQYF.

This chain uses TRBV6-1 with TRBJ2-2, with D unresolved. Per germline, CDR1 MNHNS and CDR2 SASEGT. Trimming took off 3 bases at V and 5 bases at J, with 19 bases between the two ends. The CDR3 is 17 residues long. DNA for the CDR3: TGTGCCAGCAGTGACCCCTCTGACCGAAGGTGGACCGGGGAGCTGTTTTTT. Its protein product is CASSDPSDRRWTGELFF.

This clone was counted a single time. The CDR3 bases are TGTGCCAGCAGCTCAGACTCTGGAAACACCATATATTTT. Its protein is CASSSDSGNTIYF. V usage is TRBV11-3 and J usage is TRBJ1-3; D gene uncertain. V was trimmed by 4 bases and J by 0 bases, leaving 4 bases between them. Germline loops: CDR1 SGHNT, CDR2 YENEEA. The CDR3 is 13 amino acids. Drawing the rest from reference TRBV11-3 and TRBJ1-3, the complete variable domain is EAGVVQSPRYKIIEKKQPVAFWCNPISGHNTLYWYLQNLGQGPELLIRYENEEAVDDSQLPKDRFSAERLKGVDSTLKIQPAELGDSAVYLCASSSDSGNTIYFGEGSWLTVV.

The CDR3 sequence: CASSPIDQETQYF. In DNA form, the CDR3 reads TGTGCCAGCAGTCCCATAGACCAAGAGACCCAGTACTTC. The chain employs TRBV28 and TRBJ2-5; D gene unclear. The CDR3 contains 13 residues. Germline values: CDR1 MDHEN, CDR2 SYDVKM. Deletions cut 5 bases from V and 0 bases from J, with 7 bases between.

This clone was seen more than once but under ten times. V gene TRBV10-3 combines with J gene TRBJ1-1; D is unresolved. The germline V gene encodes CDR1 ENHRY and CDR2 SYGVKD. V lost 4 bases and J 11 bases, leaving 17 bases between the germline ends. The CDR3 sequence is 13 residues long. CDR3 sequence reads: CAISASPLSLAFF. The CDR3 DNA is TGTGCCATCAGTGCGTCTCCTTTATCCCTGGCTTTCTTT.

The rearrangement joins TRBV21-1 to TRBJ2-7; the listed D gene, TRBD2, was not tested against the DNA. TRBV21-1 is given as a pseudogene. CDR3 length equals 15 residues. In DNA form, the CDR3 reads TGTGCCAGCAGCTTAAGGGAGTTGGCGATCTACGAGCAGTACTTC. Translation: CASSLRELAIYEQYF.

This chain connects TRBV7-2 to TRBJ2-3; 10 bases map to TRBD2. Germline trimming cut 4 bases from V and 0 bases from J; bases unmatched to any gene: 4. The CDR3 has 16 residues. Germline values: CDR1 SGHTA, CDR2 FQGNSA. CDR3 DNA sequence: TGTGCCAGCAGCTCAGCTAGCGGGAGCAGCACAGATACGCAGTATTTT. Protein sequence: CASSSASGSSTDTQYF. The whole variable domain, remainder taken from reference TRBV7-2 and TRBJ2-3, is GAGVSQSPSNKVTEKGKDVELRCDPISGHTALYWYRQSLGQGLEFLIYFQGNSAPDKSGLPSDRFSAERTGGSVSTLTIQRTQQEDSAVYLCASSSASGSSTDTQYFGPGTRLTVL.

The gene calls are TRBV10-2 and TRBJ2-2, with TRBD2 matching over 7 bases. This CDR3 has 16 residues. Losses at the gene ends were 7 bases for V and 0 bases for J; bases not matched to a gene: 8. Germline V CDR1 and CDR2: WSHSY, SAAADI. CDR3 sequence reads: CASMDELATNTGELFF. CDR3 DNA: TGCGCCAGCATGGATGAACTAGCGACGAACACCGGGGAGCTGTTTTTT.

The chain has TRBV19 and TRBJ2-1; D unresolved. The CDR3 spans 16 residues. V lost 2 bases and J 1 base, leaving 12 bases between the germline ends. The germline CDR1 and CDR2 sequences are LNHDA and SQIVND (reference sequence). The CDR3 DNA sequence: TGTGCCAGTAGTATATGGTCAGAACTTTCCTACAATGAGCAGTTCTTC. Amino acids: CASSIWSELSYNEQFF.

This chain connects TRBV5-1 to TRBJ2-6; the D gene could be TRBD1 or TRBD2 (6 bases each). V lost 6 bases to trimming and J lost 2 bases, with 15 bases between them. CDR1 is SGHRS, CDR2 YFSETQ, per germline. This CDR3 has 16 amino acids. The CDR3 is CASMRGAPAGANVLTF. In DNA form, the CDR3 reads TGCGCCAGCATGAGGGGGGCGCCAGCTGGGGCCAACGTCCTGACTTTC. The variable domain in full, with the rest retrieved from reference TRBV5-1 and TRBJ2-6, is KAGVTQTPRYLIKTRGQQVTLSCSPISGHRSVSWYQQTPGQGLQFLFEYFSETQRNKGNFPGRFSGRQFSNSRSEMNVSTLELGDSALYLCASMRGAPAGANVLTFGAGSRLTVL.

V usage is TRBV2 and J usage is TRBJ2-3, with D tentatively TRBD2 (5 bases). The CDR3 is 10 residues long. The germline CDR1 and CDR2 sequences are SNHLY and FYNNEI. V gave up 3 bases and J gave up 14 bases, with 9 bases separating them. CDR3 nucleotides: TGTGCCAGCAGTGACGGGGAACCGTATTTT. Translated: CASSDGEPYF.

CDR3: CASSAGGSGYTF. CDR3 DNA sequence: TGTGCCAGTAGTGCAGGGGGAAGTGGCTACACCTTC. The chain employs TRBV19 and TRBJ1-2; TRBD1 aligns across 7 bases. The V gene end was trimmed by 5 bases and the J gene end by 7 bases; junction bases not matched to a gene: 4. Germline CDR1 and CDR2: LNHDA and SQIVND (reference sequence). The length of the CDR3 is 12 residues.

This chain links TRBV19 with TRBJ2-1; perhaps TRBD1 as D (6 bases). Germline loops: CDR1 LNHDA, CDR2 SQIVND (reference sequence). The CDR3 runs 16 residues. V lost 3 bases to trimming and J lost 0 bases, with 12 bases between them. The chain's CDR3 is CASSISQGSSYNEQFF. The CDR3 nucleotides read TGTGCCAGTAGTATCTCCCAGGGGAGCTCCTACAATGAGCAGTTCTTC.

The J gene is TRBJ2-7, the V gene TRBV5-1; 7 bases fit TRBD2. The germline gives CDR1 SGHRS, CDR2 YFSETQ. This CDR3 is 14 amino acids long. V shed 4 bases and J 2 bases; nucleotides not matched to a gene: 6. The CDR3 sequence: CASSRDYRAYEQYF. The CDR3 region has the DNA TGCGCCAGCAGCCGGGACTACCGGGCCTACGAGCAGTACTTC.

This sequence joins TRBV12-5 and TRBJ2-3; TRBD2 matches 8 bases. Trimming cost V 8 bases and J 4 bases; bases outside gene matches: 8. Germline-derived CDR1 and CDR2 are LGHNT and FRNRAP. The length of the CDR3 is 14 residues. The CDR3 reads CASFQGTRSDTQYF. CDR3 coding DNA: TGTGCTAGTTTTCAGGGGACTAGGTCAGATACGCAGTATTTT.

The chain is built from TRBV6-5 and TRBJ1-5, with D uncertain. Germline CDR1 and CDR2: MNHEY and SVGAGI. V shed 7 bases and J shed 5 bases, with 12 bases lying between them. The CDR3 has 13 amino acids. DNA of the CDR3: TGTGCCAGCACAGCTGGTAATCATCAGCCCCAGCATTTT. It yields the protein CASTAGNHQPQHF.

The V call is TRBV5-1, the J call TRBJ1-4, with 8 nucleotides matching TRBD1. There are 16 residues in the CDR3. V trimming: 0 bases; J trimming: 0 bases; junction bases outside the gene matches: 1. Germline V gives CDR1 SGHRS, CDR2 YFSETQ. CDR3 bases: TGCGCCAGCAGCTTGGGACAGGGGCCAACTAATGAAAAACTGTTTTTT. Protein: CASSLGQGPTNEKLFF.

In this sample, this clone turned up once. The V gene is TRBV4-1, the J gene TRBJ2-2; 8 nucleotides align to TRBD2. V dropped 0 bases and J dropped 2; count of bases not matched to a gene: 5. The CDR3 is made up of 17 amino acids. From germline, CDR1 is MGHRA and CDR2 YSYEKL. The CDR3 loop is CASSQDSGGLNTGELFF. As DNA, the CDR3 is TGCGCCAGCAGCCAAGATTCGGGAGGGCTTAACACCGGGGAGCTGTTTTTT.